The rows below give T cell receptor beta chains drawn from one sample of a study of neurological immune-mediated disorders. MiXCR, applied by TCRdb to the 5' RACE reads, yields one record per CDR3 protein. The repertoire includes about 62,000 distinct CDR3 sequences, 3.5% to 4.5% of them detected once, and 2.2% sits in the top ten. Material for sequencing was PBMCs. These receptors were taken from a woman between 45 and 65 years old with multiple sclerosis. Both conserved end residues are part of each CDR3. D genes are given only for firm matches. Some rows have no size entry. The others give once, few or many, or a class for an expanded clone.

d_gene | abundance | j_gene | v_gene | CDR3nt | CDR3aa
NA | many | TRBJ1-3 | TRBV20-1 | TGCAGTGCGCAGGGTGGTGGAAACACCATATATTTT | CSAQGGGNTIYF
NA | few | TRBJ1-5 | TRBV15 | TGTGCCACCAGTGAGAGCCGAGATAGCAATCAGCCCCAGAATTTT | CATSESRDSNQPQNF
NA | many | TRBJ2-5 | TRBV7-2 | TGTGCCAGCAGCCTCCAGGAGACCCAGTACTTC | CASSLQETQYF
TRBD1 | NA | TRBJ2-7 | TRBV20-1 | TGCAGTGCTAGACGACCCGGGACAGGGGGCCTTGAGCAGTACTTC | CSARRPGTGGLEQYF
NA | many | TRBJ2-1 | TRBV7-2 | TGTGCCAGCAGCTCCCCGGGACTCTACTCCAATGAGCAGTTCTTC | CASSSPGLYSNEQFF
NA | many | TRBJ2-7 | TRBV5-1 | TGCGCCAGCAGCCCGCGCGGGACCCCGGTATCCCACGAGCAGTACTTC | CASSPRGTPVSHEQYF
TRBD2 | NA | TRBJ2-2 | TRBV7-3 | TGTGCCAGCAGCTTAAAGCTAGCGGGCTTAGCCGGGGAGCTGTTTTTT | CASSLKLAGLAGELFF
NA | many | TRBJ2-7 | TRBV5-6 | TGTGCCAGCAGCTTGACCCATTACGAGCAGTACTTC | CASSLTHYEQYF
TRBD2 | many | TRBJ2-1 | TRBV10-3 | TGTGCCATCAGTGAGTCAGCGCCTAGCGGGAATTACTATGAGCAGTTCTTC | CAISESAPSGNYYEQFF
NA | many | TRBJ2-5 | TRBV29-1 | TGCAGCGTTGCCGACAGCAGCCAAGAGACCCAGTACTTC | CSVADSSQETQYF
NA | many | TRBJ2-7 | TRBV7-9 | TGTGCCAGCAGCTCAGGCGGGTCGTCCTACGAGCAGTACTTC | CASSSGGSSYEQYF
NA | many | TRBJ1-2 | TRBV9 | TGTGCCAGCAGCGTGGGGACGGTAGTAAACTATGGCTACACCTTC | CASSVGTVVNYGYTF
NA | many | TRBJ2-5 | TRBV11-1 | TGTGCCAGCAGCATCCGGGACACCCAAGAGACCCAGTACTTC | CASSIRDTQETQYF
TRBD2 | NA | TRBJ2-2 | TRBV9 | TGTGCCAGCAGCGTCCTAGCGGGGGCCAACACCGGGGAGCTGTTTTTT | CASSVLAGANTGELFF
NA | NA | TRBJ2-3 | TRBV20-1 | TGCAGTGCTAGCATGGGCGTGAATGGGGATACGCAGTATTTT | CSASMGVNGDTQYF
NA | many | TRBJ1-2 | TRBV20-1 | TGCAGTGCTTATATGACGAGCAACTATGGCTACACCTTC | CSAYMTSNYGYTF
NA | many | TRBJ2-3 | TRBV20-1 | TGCAGTGCTAGAGATCTCATAGGCACAGATACGCAGTATTTT | CSARDLIGTDTQYF
TRBD1 | many | TRBJ2-2 | TRBV25-1 | TGTGCCAGCAGTGAACACGGACAGGGGGGCACCGGGGAGCTGTTTTTT | CASSEHGQGGTGELFF
TRBD2 | many | TRBJ2-7 | TRBV18 | TGTGCCAGCTCACCAGTTGGTGGGACTAGCGTCTACGAGCAGTACTTC | CASSPVGGTSVYEQYF
NA | many | TRBJ2-7 | TRBV12-3/TRBV12-4 | TGTGCCAGCAGCTCTCAGACAGGAGGCTACGAGCAGTACTTC | CASSSQTGGYEQYF
NA | many | TRBJ2-1 | TRBV5-1 | TGCGCCAGCAGCTTGGGACTCCAAAACGAGCAGTTCTTC | CASSLGLQNEQFF
TRBD1 | many | TRBJ1-1 | TRBV7-3 | TGTGCCAGCAGCGCCCTTGGGGACAGTGCCTTTGAAGCTTTCTTT | CASSALGDSAFEAFF
NA | many | TRBJ1-3 | TRBV5-1 | TGCGCCAGCAGCACGTCTCCCATTCAGGAGCTCTCTGGAAACACCATATATTTT | CASSTSPIQELSGNTIYF
NA | many | TRBJ1-2 | TRBV20-1 | TGCAGTGCTAGTGGCGGCAACTATGGCTACACCTTC | CSASGGNYGYTF
NA | NA | TRBJ2-3 | TRBV7-2 | TGTGCCAGCAGCTCGGTCCCAGATACGCAGTATTTT | CASSSVPDTQYF
NA | many | TRBJ2-7 | TRBV5-1 | TGCGCCAGCAGCTTGGAGGGTCTAGAAGTCAAGGAGCAGTACTTC | CASSLEGLEVKEQYF
TRBD1 | NA | TRBJ2-3 | TRBV19 | TGTGCCAGTAGGGGAGACAGGGGATGGACAGATACGCAGTATTTT | CASRGDRGWTDTQYF
NA | many | TRBJ2-7 | TRBV12-3/TRBV12-4 | TGTGCCAGCGCGGGCCAAGGGTTCTCCTACGAGCAGTACTTC | CASAGQGFSYEQYF
NA | many | TRBJ2-4 | TRBV27 | TGTGCCAGCAGTTTAGAGAGGGCAGACATTCAGTACTTC | CASSLERADIQYF
TRBD1 | many | TRBJ2-5 | TRBV5-1 | TGCGCCAGCAGCTTGGTTGGACAGGGGGCGACGGAGACCCAGTACTTC | CASSLVGQGATETQYF
NA | many | TRBJ1-2 | TRBV29-1 | TGCAGCGTTGAAAACGGTAGGGTGGCCTATGGCTACACCTTC | CSVENGRVAYGYTF
TRBD2 | many | TRBJ2-1 | TRBV11-3 | TGTGCCAGCAGCCCAGATTGGGCGGGAGACTACAATGAGCAGTTCTTC | CASSPDWAGDYNEQFF
TRBD1 | many | TRBJ1-1 | TRBV7-2 | TGTGCCAGCAGAACAGGGATATCGGGACAGGGGGGAGAAGCTTTCTTT | CASRTGISGQGGEAFF
NA | many | TRBJ1-1 | TRBV27 | TGTGCCAGCAGTTTTTGGGGACGCGGAAACACTGAAGCTTTCTTT | CASSFWGRGNTEAFF
NA | many | TRBJ2-1 | TRBV29-1 | TGCAGCGTTGCCCCTGAGCTAGCGCGCTACAATGAGCAGTTCTTC | CSVAPELARYNEQFF
NA | NA | TRBJ1-1 | TRBV6-5 | TGTGCCAGCAGTTCGACGGCCCTCGGAGCTGAAGCTTTCTTT | CASSSTALGAEAFF
NA | many | TRBJ2-7 | TRBV29-1 | TGCAGCGTTCGGGAGTTCGAGCAGTACTTC | CSVREFEQYF
TRBD2 | many | TRBJ2-5 | TRBV12-3/TRBV12-4 | TGTGCCAGCAGCGGTAGGCTAGCGGGAGGAGAGACCCAGTACTTC | CASSGRLAGGETQYF
NA | few | TRBJ1-1 | TRBV28 | TGTGCCAGCCTTGGCTCGGTCGACAGGGAAGCTTTCTTT | CASLGSVDREAFF
NA | many | TRBJ1-5 | TRBV24-1 | TGTGCCACCAGTGCGGGGGGGAGCAATCAGCCCCAGCATTTT | CATSAGGSNQPQHF
NA | many | TRBJ2-7 | TRBV4-2 | TGTGCCAGCAGCCAAGAAGGGGGGGGGCAAAGCGAGCAGTACTTC | CASSQEGGGQSEQYF
TRBD2 | many | TRBJ2-3 | TRBV20-1 | TGCAGTGCGGGGACTAGCGGGAGTACAGATACGCAGTATTTT | CSAGTSGSTDTQYF
NA | many | TRBJ1-6 | TRBV6-2/TRBV6-3 | TGTGCCAGCAGTTACCAACGGGAGCTGAATTCACCCCTCAACTTT | CASSYQRELNSPLNF
NA | many | TRBJ2-7 | TRBV7-9 | TGTGCCAGCAGCTTAGATCGGGCAGGGGACGAGCAGTACTTC | CASSLDRAGDEQYF
TRBD1 | few | TRBJ2-1 | TRBV7-6 | TGTGCCAGCAGCTTACACCGGGACAGGTACTACAATGAGCAGTTCTTC | CASSLHRDRYYNEQFF
NA | many | TRBJ2-3 | TRBV7-8 | TGTGCCAGCAGATCTGTCCTGGATACGCAGTATTTT | CASRSVLDTQYF